A single count supports the clone carrying this TCR beta chain. The data originate from a study of blood T cell repertoires in COVID-19. Libraries were prepared by immunoSEQ multiplex PCR; TCRdb keeps only in-frame clonotypes and omits some of them. The sample lists about 120,000 clones, around 81% occurring once. The sample comprised peripheral blood. The sequence was collected from a man between 65 and 79 years old with acute or convalescent COVID-19.

In DNA, the CDR3 is TGTGCTAGTGGTCTAGGACAGGGGGCCAACATTCAGTACTTC. It codes for CASGLGQGANIQYF. The V gene is TRBV12-5, the J gene TRBJ2-4; 11 nucleotides match TRBD1. V dropped 5 bases and J dropped 7; count of bases not matched to a gene: 4. CDR1 and CDR2 from the germline V gene are LGHNT and FRNRAP. CDR3 length equals 14 residues.